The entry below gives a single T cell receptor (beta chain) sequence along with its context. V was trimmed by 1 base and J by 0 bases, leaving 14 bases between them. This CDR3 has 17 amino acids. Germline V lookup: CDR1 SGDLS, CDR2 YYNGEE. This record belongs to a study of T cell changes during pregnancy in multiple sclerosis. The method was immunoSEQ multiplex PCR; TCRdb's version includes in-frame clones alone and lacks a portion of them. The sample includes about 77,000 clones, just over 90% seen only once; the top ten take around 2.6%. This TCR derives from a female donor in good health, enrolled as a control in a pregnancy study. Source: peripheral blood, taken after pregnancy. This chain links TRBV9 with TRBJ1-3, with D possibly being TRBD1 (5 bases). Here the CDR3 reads CASSVRGSRTSGNTIYF. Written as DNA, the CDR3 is TGTGCCAGCAGCGTACGGGGGTCTAGGACCTCTGGAAACACCATATATTTT.